These 4 T cell receptor beta chains were sequenced from one sample in a study of T cells in Graves' hyperthyroidism and ophthalmopathy. Amplification targeted TCR beta CDR3 regions from RNA transcripts. Researchers ran a first-round RT-PCR on the TCR CDR3 using the HTBI primer set. TCRdb reprocessed the multiplex PCR reads via MiXCR and lists one record per CDR3 protein. The data show 450,000 to 650,000 distinct CDR3 sequences, 14% seen once. Sequencing used blood. Receptors originate from a woman under 30 with Graves' ophthalmopathy.

Many counts were recorded for this clonotype. The V call is TRBV28, the J call TRBJ1-6; TRBD1 is a possible D gene (5 bases). Germline V CDR1 and CDR2: MDHEN, SYDVKM. CDR3 length equals 15 residues. Trimming cost V 2 bases and J 9 bases, with 14 bases left between them. The CDR3 DNA is TGTGCCAGCAGTTTAGTCCAGCCGGGACGTTCACCCCTCCACTTT. Its translation: CASSLVQPGRSPLHF.

Only a few counts were recorded for this clonotype. This chain links TRBV19 with TRBJ2-1; 7 bases align to TRBD2. CDR3 size: 14 residues. The germline V gene has CDR1 LNHDA and CDR2 SQIVND (reference sequence). J was trimmed by 9 bases and V by 1 base; bases with no gene match: 6. In nucleotides, the CDR3 is TGTGCCAGTAGTATAGCGGGAGGAGGGCTTGAGCAGTTCTTC. Amino acids: CASSIAGGGLEQFF.

This clonotype was observed at least ten times. This rearrangement joins TRBV11-2 to TRBJ2-5, with 7 bases fitting TRBD2. V lost 5 bases to trimming and J lost 4 bases; unmatched junction nucleotides: 13. The CDR3 runs 16 residues. Germline V lookup: CDR1 SGHAT, CDR2 FQNNGV. In DNA form, the CDR3 reads TGTGCCAGCAGCCCTCAGAACTCACTAGCGATAGAGACCCAGTACTTC. This encodes CASSPQNSLAIETQYF. The full variable domain, its missing parts supplied by reference TRBV11-2 and TRBJ2-5, is EAGVAQSPRYKIIEKRQSVAFWCNPISGHATLYWYQQILGQGPKLLIQFQNNGVVDDSQLPKDRFSAERLKGVDSTLKIQPAKLEDSAVYLCASSPQNSLAIETQYFGPGTRLLVL.

In this sample, this clonotype turned up many times. This chain uses TRBV7-3 with TRBJ2-6, with TRBD1 matching 8 bases. Germline values: CDR1 SGHTA, CDR2 FQGTGA. The V segment lost 5 bases and the J segment 0 bases; nucleotides outside the gene matches: 12. The CDR3 is 19 residues long. Here the CDR3 DNA reads TGTGCCAGCAGCCCCAGGGGGCTAGCCGCTGTCTCTGGGGCCAACGTCCTGACTTTC. Translation: CASSPRGLAAVSGANVLTF.